This T cell receptor (beta chain) was sequenced in a study of blood T cell repertoires in COVID-19 (dated by TCRdb to 2020 to 2021). For the wider study: The collaborator samples originated in the United States, Italy and Spain and spanned the acute and convalescent phases of COVID-19. The prospective study material was composed of cDNA or gDNA derived from T cells, B-cell-depleted T cells, or PBMCs. Subjects who had been exposed to COVID-19, were actively infected with it, or had recovered from it provided the deeply sampled blood TCRbeta repertoires that made up the dataset. The repertoires were made available in a free public database intended to serve as a resource for research on the immune response to SARS-CoV-2. Samples were obtained from the ongoing ImmuneRACE study (first 160 participants) and from 1,254 subjects provided by 6 global collaborators. Sample metadata almost always included a de-identified subject ID, COVID-19 status, age in years and sex. Where HLA class I and class II types were available, the types were taken from metadata supplied by the sample provider, not from assay-based typing. Summary of the overall study and its limitations: Clinical and demographic metadata were provided uncurated, with the amount varying by source and participant.

TCRbeta CDR3 regions were amplified from genomic DNA using the immunoSEQ Assay, a bias-controlled multiplex PCR. In the original analysis: Nucleated cell counts per sample were estimated from amplification of reference gene primers within the assay. To quantify the absolute abundance of each unique TCRbeta CDR3 rearrangement, sequence reads were collapsed and filtered. For each sample, productive Simpson clonality was calculated as the square root of Simpson's diversity index across productive rearrangements. The clones in this table, taken by TCRdb from immuneACCESS, are in-frame only. Not every clone is retained; where verified, under half of the shortfall comes from an unresolved V gene, and the cause of the rest is unknown. That table is the source of V, J and clone size, and D and trimming were worked out from the DNA. The sample table contains approximately 120,000 clones; only one count was recorded for approximately 90% of them. The ten largest clones add up to 2.1% of the sample.

In Seattle, one collaborating source enrolled patients while the infection was active and tracked those patients longitudinally over the course of disease. The collaborating institutions used their own protocols to collect whole blood in K2EDTA tubes. For TCRbeta analysis, collaborators shipped samples as frozen whole blood, isolated PBMCs, or DNA extracted from either of those sample types. V trim: 3 bases; J trim: 0 bases; unmatched bases: 4. The CDR3, cysteine through phenylalanine, is 16 amino acids long. Just CDR3 DNA is preserved here, 48 bases in frame from base 1. For CDR1 and CDR2, the germline V gene lists MDHEN and SYDVKM. Comments on this clone: No cognate antigen has been identified for it. No base-level quality is on record; no much larger clone is a single base apart.

Here the chain combines TRBV28 and TRBJ2-1, and 8 bases in between align with TRBD1. The sample was peripheral blood. This sequence originates from a man between 45 and 60 years old with COVID-19, enrolled during active disease. CDR3 region: CASSLTGDLSYNEQFF. The sequenced DNA is TGTGCCAGCAGTTTGACAGGGGACCTCTCCTACAATGAGCAGTTCTTC.